This is a list of T cell receptor beta chains from one sample in a study of beta chain features in type 1 diabetes. Generated by immunoSEQ multiplex PCR, the TCRdb table keeps only in-frame clones and is missing some. Of approximately 730,000 clones listed, around an eighth were seen once; the top ten hold 0.02% to 0.025%. The specimen sequenced was naive CD4+ T cells from blood. The receptor set was obtained from a man between 18 and 35 years old with type 1 diabetes. CDR3s include the opening cysteine and the closing phenylalanine or tryptophan. A D gene is named only where the DNA matches it firmly. The size of a clone is reported for some rows only, either as once, few or many, or as a class for expanded clones.

D gene: -; clone size: few; V gene: TRBV2; J gene: TRBJ2-2; CDR3 protein: CASSEQSGANTGELFF; CDR3 DNA: TGTGCCAGCAGTGAACAGAGCGGAGCTAACACCGGGGAGCTGTTTTTT
D gene: -; clone size: -; V gene: TRBV6-5; J gene: TRBJ1-2; CDR3 protein: CASSYSNYGYTF; CDR3 DNA: TGTGCCAGCAGTTACTCAAACTATGGCTACACCTTC
D gene: -; clone size: -; V gene: TRBV7-9; J gene: TRBJ1-1; CDR3 protein: CASSSGGKAFF; CDR3 DNA: TGTGCCAGCAGCTCGGGTGGCAAGGCTTTCTTT
D gene: TRBD1; clone size: -; V gene: TRBV4-1; J gene: TRBJ2-5; CDR3 protein: CASSAQGVQYF; CDR3 DNA: TGCGCCAGCAGCGCACAGGGGGTCCAGTACTTC
D gene: -; clone size: few; V gene: TRBV25-1; J gene: TRBJ2-7; CDR3 protein: CASSVVGPYEQYF; CDR3 DNA: TGTGCCAGCAGTGTGGTTGGACCCTACGAGCAGTACTTC
D gene: -; clone size: -; V gene: TRBV28; J gene: TRBJ2-2; CDR3 protein: CASSPRPGGSGELFF; CDR3 DNA: TGTGCCAGCAGCCCCAGGCCTGGGGGGTCCGGGGAGCTGTTTTTT
D gene: TRBD1; clone size: -; V gene: TRBV4-1; J gene: TRBJ1-6; CDR3 protein: CASSRGGQGDSPLHF; CDR3 DNA: TGCGCCAGCAGCCGGGGGGGACAGGGGGATTCACCCCTCCACTTT
D gene: TRBD1; clone size: few; V gene: TRBV30; J gene: TRBJ1-2; CDR3 protein: CAWSVSGTGGNGYTF; CDR3 DNA: TGTGCCTGGAGTGTATCTGGGACAGGGGGCAATGGCTACACCTTC
D gene: -; clone size: few; V gene: TRBV6-6; J gene: TRBJ1-5; CDR3 protein: CASEGHYSNQPQHF; CDR3 DNA: TGTGCCAGCGAGGGGCATTATAGCAATCAGCCCCAGCATTTT
D gene: -; clone size: few; V gene: TRBV15; J gene: TRBJ2-1; CDR3 protein: CATSGTSDRSNEQFF; CDR3 DNA: TGTGCCACCAGCGGCACCTCGGACCGCTCCAATGAGCAGTTCTTC
D gene: -; clone size: few; V gene: TRBV6-6; J gene: TRBJ2-5; CDR3 protein: CASSSRRPSQETQYF; CDR3 DNA: TGTGCCAGCAGCAGCAGGAGACCTAGCCAAGAGACCCAGTACTTC
D gene: -; clone size: -; V gene: TRBV6-1; J gene: TRBJ2-3; CDR3 protein: CASSESVTSTDTQYF; CDR3 DNA: TGTGCCAGCAGTGAAAGTGTTACCAGCACAGATACGCAGTATTTT
D gene: -; clone size: -; V gene: TRBV5-4; J gene: TRBJ2-1; CDR3 protein: CASSRDSSSYNEQFF; CDR3 DNA: TGTGCCAGCAGCCGGGACTCGAGCTCCTACAATGAGCAGTTCTTC
D gene: -; clone size: -; V gene: TRBV9; J gene: TRBJ2-7; CDR3 protein: CASSVGRQMGTGEQYF; CDR3 DNA: TGTGCCAGCAGCGTAGGTAGGCAGATGGGTACGGGGGAGCAGTACTTC
D gene: TRBD1; clone size: -; V gene: TRBV5-1; J gene: TRBJ2-3; CDR3 protein: CAGSPGQSTDTQYF; CDR3 DNA: TGCGCCGGATCCCCGGGACAGAGCACAGATACGCAGTATTTT
D gene: -; clone size: few; V gene: TRBV30; J gene: TRBJ1-2; CDR3 protein: CAWSVLNGYTF; CDR3 DNA: TGTGCCTGGAGTGTACTCAATGGCTACACCTTC
D gene: -; clone size: -; V gene: TRBV7-6; J gene: TRBJ1-6; CDR3 protein: CASSLGSPNSPLHF; CDR3 DNA: TGTGCCAGCAGCTTAGGTTCCCCCAATTCACCCCTCCACTTT
D gene: -; clone size: -; V gene: TRBV7-9; J gene: TRBJ2-1; CDR3 protein: CASRDSLYNEQFF; CDR3 DNA: TGTGCCAGCAGGGACAGCTTATACAATGAGCAGTTCTTC
D gene: -; clone size: few; V gene: TRBV30; J gene: TRBJ2-4; CDR3 protein: CAWTPPNGALGKNIQYF; CDR3 DNA: TGTGCCTGGACCCCACCCAACGGGGCCCTGGGGAAAAACATTCAGTACTTC
D gene: TRBD1; clone size: -; V gene: TRBV6-1; J gene: TRBJ2-3; CDR3 protein: CASRTGDLYDTQYF; CDR3 DNA: TGTGCCAGCAGGACAGGGGATTTGTACGATACGCAGTATTTT
D gene: -; clone size: -; V gene: TRBV10-3; J gene: TRBJ2-5; CDR3 protein: CAISARGKETQYF; CDR3 DNA: TGTGCCATCAGCGCGCGGGGAAAAGAGACCCAGTACTTC
D gene: -; clone size: -; V gene: TRBV29-1; J gene: TRBJ2-7; CDR3 protein: CSVGRDGRGSYEQYF; CDR3 DNA: TGCAGCGTTGGGAGGGATGGACGCGGGTCGTACGAGCAGTACTTC
D gene: -; clone size: few; V gene: TRBV5-1; J gene: TRBJ1-6; CDR3 protein: CASSLAPRGEGSPLHF; CDR3 DNA: TGCGCCAGCAGCTTGGCTCCAAGGGGAGAGGGATCACCCCTCCACTTT
D gene: -; clone size: few; V gene: TRBV6-5; J gene: TRBJ2-3; CDR3 protein: CASSYWGITDTQYF; CDR3 DNA: TGTGCCAGCAGTTACTGGGGAATCACAGATACGCAGTATTTT
D gene: -; clone size: -; V gene: TRBV25-1; J gene: TRBJ2-2; CDR3 protein: CASTRDGDYTGELFF; CDR3 DNA: TGTGCCAGCACGAGGGACGGGGATTACACCGGGGAGCTGTTTTTT
D gene: -; clone size: -; V gene: TRBV2; J gene: TRBJ1-6; CDR3 protein: CAITTELESPLHF; CDR3 DNA: TGTGCCATCACGACGGAGCTTGAATCACCCCTCCACTTT
D gene: TRBD1; clone size: few; V gene: TRBV7-9; J gene: TRBJ1-5; CDR3 protein: CASSLTGGEHQPQHF; CDR3 DNA: TGTGCCAGCAGCTTGACAGGGGGGGAGCATCAGCCCCAGCATTTT
D gene: -; clone size: -; V gene: TRBV2; J gene: TRBJ2-1; CDR3 protein: CASSGTNEQFF; CDR3 DNA: TGTGCCAGCAGTGGAACTAATGAGCAGTTCTTC
D gene: -; clone size: few; V gene: TRBV9; J gene: TRBJ2-5; CDR3 protein: CASSPGVLETQYF; CDR3 DNA: TGTGCCAGCAGCCCCGGCGTTTTGGAGACCCAGTACTTC
D gene: -; clone size: few; V gene: TRBV4-1; J gene: TRBJ2-1; CDR3 protein: CASSQDTGGFSYNEQFF; CDR3 DNA: TGCGCCAGCAGCCAAGATACCGGCGGGTTCTCCTACAATGAGCAGTTCTTC
D gene: -; clone size: -; V gene: TRBV18; J gene: TRBJ1-1; CDR3 protein: CASSPLSDTEAFF; CDR3 DNA: TGTGCCAGCTCACCACTGTCGGACACTGAAGCTTTCTTT
D gene: TRBD1; clone size: few; V gene: TRBV7-2; J gene: TRBJ1-3; CDR3 protein: CASRAGGASGNTIYF; CDR3 DNA: TGTGCCAGCAGGGCAGGGGGCGCATCTGGAAACACCATATATTTT
D gene: TRBD2; clone size: few; V gene: TRBV5-4; J gene: TRBJ2-5; CDR3 protein: CASSLTSGGEETQYF; CDR3 DNA: TGTGCCAGCAGCTTGACTAGCGGGGGGGAAGAGACCCAGTACTTC